The 32 T cell receptor beta chains given below trace back to one sample, sequenced in a study of T cell repertoires in ileal Crohn's disease. Measured with immunoSEQ multiplex PCR; TCRdb has only the in-frame clones, and not every one. The data contain about 3,500 clones, approximately 91% of them singletons. The source material was ileal tissue. Receptors originate from an adult with Crohn's disease.

This sequence joins TRBV19 and TRBJ1-2; D unclear. The V and J ends lost 9 bases and 3 bases respectively, with 8 bases between them. The CDR3 extends over 11 amino acids. Per germline, CDR1 LNHDA and CDR2 SQIVND (reference sequence). CDR3 coding DNA: TGTGCCAGCGGAGCCGACTATGGCTACACCTTC. It yields the protein CASGADYGYTF.

The V and J genes are TRBV6-1 and TRBJ2-3, with 10 bases identical to TRBD2. Germline CDR1 is MNHNS and CDR2 is SASEGT. The CDR3 has 15 residues. Trimming took 1 base from V and 6 from J; bases not matched to a gene: 4. This CDR3 reads CASSEEAGGRDTQYF. CDR3 bases: TGTGCCAGCAGTGAAGAAGCGGGGGGGCGGGATACGCAGTATTTT.

The chain links TRBV29-1 to TRBJ2-2; weak D call: TRBD1 (6 bases). The germline V gene encodes CDR1 SQVTM and CDR2 ANQGSEA. This CDR3 comprises 14 residues. V was trimmed by 5 bases and J by 0 bases, leaving 10 bases between them. The CDR3 is CSVHSGANTGELFF. The CDR3 DNA sequence: TGCAGCGTTCATTCAGGGGCGAACACCGGGGAGCTGTTTTTT.

The gene calls are TRBV6-6 and TRBJ1-1; TRBD1 is a possible D gene (5 bases). This CDR3 region has 16 residues. Per germline, CDR1 MNHNY and CDR2 SVGAGI (reference sequence). Deletions cut 5 bases from V and 1 base from J, with 17 bases between. The CDR3 sequence is CASSPFSAGGNTEAFF. For the CDR3, the DNA is TGTGCCAGCAGTCCCTTCTCTGCGGGGGGGAACACTGAAGCTTTCTTT.

The chain combines TRBV28 with TRBJ2-5, with D possibly being TRBD1 or TRBD2 (5 bases each). Trimming left V 5 bases short and J 2 bases short, with 12 bases between. This CDR3 spans 14 amino acids. CDR1 and CDR2 (germline): MDHEN, SYDVKM. The CDR3 loop reads CASSPDSGQETQYF. The CDR3 coding sequence is TGTGCCAGCAGTCCTGACAGCGGACAAGAGACCCAGTACTTC. Full variable domain (rest looked up from reference TRBV28 and TRBJ2-5): DVKVTQSSRYLVKRTGEKVFLECVQDMDHENMFWYRQDPGLGLRLIYFSYDVKMKEKGDIPEGYSVSREKKERFSLILESASTNQTSMYLCASSPDSGQETQYFGPGTRLLVL.

This chain connects TRBV14 to TRBJ2-3; D call uncertain. The V gene's germline CDR1 is SGHDN and CDR2 FVKESK. The CDR3 spans 11 residues. The ends were cut back, 1 base at V and 7 bases at J, with 3 bases in the middle. The CDR3 is CASSQGYTQYF. DNA of the CDR3: TGTGCCAGCAGCCAAGGTTATACGCAGTATTTT.

The V call is TRBV7-3, the J call TRBJ2-7; D is unresolved. The CDR3 length is 13 residues. Germline CDR1 reads SGHTA; CDR2 reads FQGTGA. Between the trimmed V and J ends, which lost 2 bases and 3 bases, there was a span of 8 bases. DNA for the CDR3: TGTGCCAGCAGCTTAGACGCGGACTACGAGCAGTACTTC. It specifies CASSLDADYEQYF. The full variable domain, rest sourced from reference TRBV7-3 and TRBJ2-7, is GAGVSQTPSNKVTEKGKYVELRCDPISGHTALYWYRQSLGQGPEFLIYFQGTGAADDSGLPNDRFFAVRPEGSVSTLKIQRTERGDSAVYLCASSLDADYEQYFGPGTRLTVT.

V gene TRBV19 combines with J gene TRBJ1-1; 7 nucleotides agree with TRBD1. Trimming cost V 5 bases and J 3 bases; bases outside gene matches: 6. CDR3 length: 14 amino acids. Germline values: CDR1 LNHDA, CDR2 SQIVND (reference sequence). The CDR3 protein is CASSSTGSHTEAFF. CDR3 bases: TGTGCCAGTAGTTCGACAGGGTCTCACACTGAAGCTTTCTTT.

The CDR3 sequence: CASSPGQLGTDTQYF. CDR3 nucleotide sequence: TGTGCCAGCTCACCGGGACAGTTGGGCACAGATACGCAGTATTTT. J is TRBJ2-3 and V is TRBV18; 7 nucleotides align to TRBD1. With V trimmed by 3 bases and J by 1 base, 4 bases remained unmatched. The germline gives CDR1 KGHSH, CDR2 LQKENI. This CDR3 has 15 residues.

This rearrangement joins TRBV2 to TRBJ1-1; 7 positions agree with TRBD1. The CDR3 totals 13 residues. Germline V gene sequence: CDR1 SNHLY, CDR2 FYNNEI. The trim removed 4 bases at V and 4 bases at J, leaving 3 bases unmatched. CDR3 nucleotide sequence: TGTGCCAGCAGTGCCACAGGGGCCACTGAAGCTTTCTTT. This sequence encodes CASSATGATEAFF.

The chain combines TRBV6-5 with TRBJ1-1, with D possibly matching TRBD1 (5 bases). V lost 4 bases, J lost 6 bases, and 9 bases lay in between. The CDR3 has 12 amino acids. Germline V gene data show CDR1 as MNHEY and CDR2 as SVGAGI. The CDR3 protein is CASSSDSSEAFF. In DNA, the CDR3 is TGTGCCAGCAGTTCCGACAGTTCTGAAGCTTTCTTT.

The rearrangement joins TRBV10-1 to TRBJ2-1, with unresolved D. Germline CDR1 WNHNN, CDR2 SYGVQD (reference sequence). The CDR3 consists of 10 residues. The V gene lost 9 bases and the J gene lost 4 bases, with 4 bases spanning the gap. The CDR3 region is CAREYNEQFF. The CDR3 region has the DNA TGCGCCAGGGAGTACAATGAGCAGTTCTTC.

Note on this clone: The junction shows a germline mismatch at one end, possibly a read error. The chain is built from TRBV7-9 and TRBJ2-5; perhaps TRBD2 as D (6 bases). CDR3 length equals 12 residues. Germline V gene sequence: CDR1 SEHNR, CDR2 FQNEAQ (reference sequence). The CDR3 spells CASSFRLEAQYF. The DNA of the CDR3 is TGTGCCAGCAGCTTCCGACTAGAGGCCCAGTACTTC.

The gene calls are TRBV4-1 and TRBJ1-5; TRBD1 agrees at 11 bases. CDR1 and CDR2 from the germline V gene are MGHRA and YSYEKL. J was trimmed by 0 bases and V by 5 bases; bases with no gene match: 6. The CDR3 runs to 17 residues. Here the CDR3 reads CASSRDRGDYSNQPQHF. The CDR3 DNA follows: TGCGCCAGCAGCAGGGACAGGGGGGATTATAGCAATCAGCCCCAGCATTTT.

The chain joins TRBV7-8 to TRBJ2-7, with 7 bases lining up with TRBD1. Germline loops: CDR1 SGHVS, CDR2 FQNEAQ. The CDR3 covers 14 residues. With V trimmed by 6 bases and J by 4 bases, 9 bases remained unmatched. This CDR3 is CASRIGTADYEQYF. CDR3 nucleotides: TGTGCCAGCAGGATTGGGACAGCCGATTACGAGCAGTACTTC.

The V and J genes are TRBV13 and TRBJ1-1, with a weak D call TRBD1 (6 bases). V gave up 1 base and J gave up 6 bases, with 18 bases separating them. CDR3 size: 16 residues. Germline V gene data show CDR1 as PRHDT and CDR2 as FYEKMQ (reference sequence). CDR3 nucleotide sequence: TGTGCCAGCAGCTTAGAGGGGGACAAGCGGGGGCCTGAAGCTTTCTTT. Translated: CASSLEGDKRGPEAFF.

J is TRBJ1-4 and V is TRBV2; possible D gene TRBD1, 6 bases. The CDR3 has 16 amino acids. The V gene lost 6 bases and the J gene lost 0 bases, with 14 bases spanning the gap. Germline V CDR1 and CDR2: SNHLY, FYNNEI. CDR3 coding DNA: TGTGCCAGCAGATCAGGGGTATATACAACTAATGAAAAACTGTTTTTT. This translates into CASRSGVYTTNEKLFF.

V gene TRBV29-1 combines with J gene TRBJ1-3, with TRBD1 matching 8 bases. The ends lost 6 bases at V and 0 bases at J; junction bases unmatched: 4. Germline CDR1 and CDR2: SQVTM and ANQGSEA. The CDR3 has 14 amino acids. The CDR3: CSVGQGGSGNTIYF. In nucleotides, the CDR3 is TGCAGCGTCGGACAGGGAGGCTCTGGAAACACCATATATTTT. Variable domain in full (rest from reference TRBV29-1 and TRBJ1-3): SAVISQKPSRDICQRGTSLTIQCQVDSQVTMMFWYRQQPGQSLTLIATANQGSEATYESGFVIDKFPISRPNLTFSTLTVSNMSPEDSSIYLCSVGQGGSGNTIYFGEGSWLTVV.

J is TRBJ2-7 and V is TRBV5-1; 8 bases align to TRBD2. The CDR3 is made up of 14 amino acids. Germline lookup yields CDR1 SGHRS and CDR2 YFSETQ. V was pared by 3 bases and J by 2 bases, with 4 bases of the junction left unmatched. CDR3 loop: CASSSFSGTYEQYF. The DNA for the CDR3 is TGCGCCAGCAGCTCCTTTAGCGGGACCTACGAGCAGTACTTC.

The CDR3 is CASSRYNEQFF. The CDR3 nucleotides are TGTGCCAGCAGCCGATACAATGAGCAGTTCTTC. The gene calls are TRBV14 and TRBJ2-1; D ambiguous. The V gene's germline CDR1 is SGHDN and CDR2 FVKESK. The CDR3 spans 11 residues. V was shortened by 4 bases and J by 4 bases, with 2 bases between the two germline ends.

V gene TRBV15 combines with J gene TRBJ1-5; D not certain. Trimming shortened V by 3 bases and J by 0 bases, and 12 bases separated the two germline ends. Germline V lookup: CDR1 LNHNV, CDR2 YYDKDF (reference sequence). The CDR3 contains 16 residues. For the CDR3, the DNA is TGTGCCACCAGCAGCCTGTTCGGGCATAGCAATCAGCCCCAGCATTTT. Its protein is CATSSLFGHSNQPQHF. The variable domain in full, completed from reference TRBV15 and TRBJ1-5, reads DAMVIQNPRYQVTQFGKPVTLSCSQTLNHNVMYWYQQKSSQAPKLLFHYYDKDFNNEADTPDNFQSRRPNTSFCFLDIRSPGLGDTAMYLCATSSLFGHSNQPQHFGDGTRLSIL.

The chain employs TRBV5-1 and TRBJ2-2; TRBD2 aligns across 7 bases. V shed 4 bases and J 5 bases; nucleotides not matched to a gene: 11. The CDR3 runs 16 residues. Germline CDR1 is SGHRS and CDR2 is YFSETQ. The CDR3 here is CASSPLGSGETGELFF. CDR3 coding DNA: TGCGCCAGCAGCCCCTTGGGAAGCGGGGAGACCGGGGAGCTGTTTTTT.

The CDR3 loop is CASSLAGQISGANVLTF. As DNA, the CDR3 is TGTGCCAGCAGTTTGGCGGGACAGATTTCTGGGGCCAACGTCCTGACTTTC. The chain recombines TRBV28 with TRBJ2-6; a weak D match, TRBD1 (7 bases). This CDR3 has 17 amino acids. Germline V gives CDR1 MDHEN, CDR2 SYDVKM. Trimming shortened V by 3 bases and J by 1 base, and 13 bases separated the two germline ends.

V gene TRBV4-1 combines with J gene TRBJ1-2, with D uncertain. The V and J ends lost 0 bases and 0 bases respectively, with 11 bases between them. Looked up from germline, CDR1 is MGHRA and CDR2 is YSYEKL. This CDR3 region has 16 residues. The CDR3 nucleotides are TGCGCCAGCAGCCAAGAAGGAGGGCTGGCTAACTATGGCTACACCTTC. Translation: CASSQEGGLANYGYTF.

V is TRBV2 and J is TRBJ1-5, with a possible D match to TRBD1 (5 bases). Germline V gives CDR1 SNHLY, CDR2 FYNNEI. Trimming stripped 3 bases from V and 6 bases from J, with 15 bases between. CDR3 size: 15 residues. CDR3 region: CASSEGRVAGQPQHF. In DNA, the CDR3 is TGTGCCAGCAGTGAGGGCAGGGTCGCGGGTCAGCCCCAGCATTTT.

The chain recombines TRBV9 with TRBJ2-2, with D maybe TRBD1 (5 bases). This CDR3 is built from 18 residues. V lost 0 bases, J lost 0 bases, and 15 bases lay in between. Germline CDR1 and CDR2: SGDLS and YYNGEE. In DNA, the CDR3 is TGTGCCAGCAGCGTAGTTTCTTCTGGGGCAGCGAACACCGGGGAGCTGTTTTTT. It is translated as CASSVVSSGAANTGELFF.

The chain carries TRBV27 and TRBJ2-3, with 13 bases lining up with TRBD2. The CDR3 totals 16 residues. The V segment lost 7 bases and the J segment 6 bases; nucleotides outside the gene matches: 10. CDR1 is MNHEY, CDR2 SMNVEV, per germline (reference sequence). In DNA, the CDR3 is TGTGCCAGCAAGGCCCCACTAGCGGGAGGGAGGGATACGCAGTATTTT. Residues: CASKAPLAGGRDTQYF.

The chain recombines TRBV2 with TRBJ2-1; the D is unclear. CDR3 length: 11 residues. The V gene lost 6 bases and the J gene lost 8 bases, with 8 bases spanning the gap. Germline CDR1 SNHLY, CDR2 FYNNEI. This chain's CDR3 is CASRVLDEQFF. CDR3 DNA sequence: TGTGCCAGCAGGGTCTTGGATGAGCAGTTCTTC. Complete variable domain (other parts from reference TRBV2 and TRBJ2-1): EPEVTQTPSHQVTQMGQEVILRCVPISNHLYFYWYRQILGQKVEFLVSFYNNEISEKSEIFDDQFSVERPDGSNFTLKIRSTKLEDSAMYFCASRVLDEQFFGPGTRLTVL.

This sequence joins TRBV6-1 and TRBJ2-7; D is uncertain. Germline V gene data show CDR1 as MNHNS and CDR2 as SASEGT. Trimming removed 8 bases from V and 2 bases from J, with 16 bases in between. The CDR3 contains 14 residues. The chain's CDR3 is CASLGRRSTYEQYF. Written as DNA, the CDR3 is TGTGCCAGCCTCGGCCGAAGGTCCACCTACGAGCAGTACTTC.

The genes are TRBV18 and TRBJ2-1; D gene uncertain. Germline CDR1 reads KGHSH; CDR2 reads LQKENI. This CDR3 has 16 amino acids. Trimming shortened V by 3 bases and J by 6 bases, and 18 bases separated the two germline ends. The CDR3 DNA is TGTGCCAGCTCACCGGACCTCGGTCAGGCTAGCAATGAGCAGTTCTTC. Translation: CASSPDLGQASNEQFF.

The V gene is TRBV7-9, the J gene TRBJ1-2; maybe TRBD1 (6 bases). The germline V and J ends were trimmed by 11 bases and 2 bases, with 21 bases remaining between them. This CDR3 is 15 amino acids long. The V gene's germline CDR1 is SEHNR and CDR2 FQNEAQ (reference sequence). The CDR3 reads CASADGQYSNYGYTF. For the CDR3, the DNA is TGTGCCTCAGCGGATGGACAGTATTCAAACTATGGCTACACCTTC.

The J gene is TRBJ2-6, the V gene TRBV5-4; D is perhaps TRBD1 (6 bases). From germline, CDR1 is SGHNT and CDR2 YYREEE (reference sequence). The CDR3 has 17 amino acids. The V end was cut by 4 bases, the J end by 0 bases, with 14 bases between. CDR3 loop: CASSGTGTLSGANVLTF. The CDR3 bases are TGTGCCAGCAGCGGAACAGGGACCCTCTCTGGGGCCAACGTCCTGACTTTC.